One and the same sample provided the 15 T cell receptor beta chains below, sequenced in a study of T-cell reconstitution after alpha-beta-depleted transplantation in children. Library preparation (for TCRbeta) was performed with unique molecular identifiers. One entry per CDR3 protein, called by TCRdb with MiXCR from the PCR reads. This sample has some 390,000 distinct CDR3 sequences; around 20% occur once, and the top ten carry less than 4.5%. Sequences were derived from PBMCs from the stem cell graft donor, sampled from the stem cell graft. These receptors originate from a human donor who donated a stem cell graft to a child with acute myeloid leukemia.

This clonotype occurred a few times. The genes are TRBV5-5 and TRBJ2-5; TRBD1 agrees at 10 bases. This CDR3 region has 14 residues. The germline V gene encodes CDR1 SGHKS and CDR2 YYEKEE (reference sequence). V gave up 0 bases and J gave up 9 bases; unmatched junction bases: 5. CDR3 nucleotide sequence: TGTGCCAGCAGCTTGGAGGACAGGGGGATTTCCCAGTACTTC. This translates into CASSLEDRGISQYF.

J is TRBJ1-2 and V is TRBV6-5, with no clear D. V lost 0 bases and J lost 6, with 14 bases in between. CDR3 length equals 15 residues. Germline loops: CDR1 MNHEY, CDR2 SVGAGI. The CDR3 coding sequence is TGTGCCAGCAGTTACTCGCCAGATCGCCCGCATGGCTACACCTTC. It codes for CASSYSPDRPHGYTF.

This clonotype was observed many times. This sequence joins TRBV6-1 and TRBJ2-2; TRBD2 is a possible D gene (5 bases). The V end was cut by 9 bases, the J end by 13 bases, with 9 bases between. CDR3 length equals 9 residues. Germline V CDR1 and CDR2: MNHNS, SASEGT. Written as DNA, the CDR3 is TGTGCCAGTGCGGGTGGGCTGTTTTTT. Translating gives CASAGGLFF.

This clonotype was seen a few times. The chain combines TRBV29-1 with TRBJ2-3; the D is unclear. This CDR3 region has 11 residues. Germline CDR1 SQVTM, CDR2 ANQGSEA. The V end lost 8 bases, the J end lost 5 bases, and 11 bases lay between the germline ends. The CDR3 region is CSTSLGDTQYF. The CDR3 DNA reads TGCAGCACCTCCTTAGGAGATACGCAGTATTTT.

This clonotype has more than one count but fewer than ten. The chain has TRBV27 and TRBJ2-3; tentatively, D is TRBD2 (6 bases). Trimming left V 6 bases short and J 2 bases short, with 21 bases between. The CDR3 has 17 amino acids. CDR1 and CDR2 from the germline V gene are MNHEY and SMNVEV (reference sequence). The DNA of the CDR3 is TGTGCCAGCAGGTCTAGCGTAAGCCCCCTTAACACAGATACGCAGTATTTT. Residues: CASRSSVSPLNTDTQYF.

This clonotype was seen ten or more times. The J gene is TRBJ2-1, the V gene TRBV29-1, with D hard to call. V was shortened by 3 bases and J by 10 bases, with 13 bases between the two germline ends. The CDR3 runs to 12 residues. CDR1 and CDR2 from the germline V gene are SQVTM and ANQGSEA. This CDR3 reads CSVDRLWEEQFF. In DNA, the CDR3 is TGCAGCGTTGACAGGCTCTGGGAAGAGCAGTTCTTC.

V gene TRBV29-1 combines with J gene TRBJ2-1; D perhaps matches TRBD1 (6 bases). Per the germline V gene, CDR1 is SQVTM and CDR2 is ANQGSEA. The CDR3 has 17 amino acids. With 2 bases removed from V and 0 bases from J, the gap between germline ends came to 17 bases. This CDR3 reads CSVESLGAAFSYNEQFF. The CDR3 DNA reads as TGCAGCGTTGAATCTTTGGGGGCCGCCTTCTCCTACAATGAGCAGTTCTTC.

To note about this clonotype: Just one base apart from a much larger clone, this may be a read error. The rearrangement joins TRBV24-1 to TRBJ2-1; weak D call: TRBD1 (6 bases). This CDR3 is 14 amino acids long. The ends were cut back, 4 bases at V and 5 bases at J, with 11 bases in the middle. Germline assignment: CDR1 KGHDR and CDR2 SFDVKD. Here the CDR3 reads CATSETTGNNEQFF. In nucleotides, the CDR3 is TGTGCCACCAGTGAGACAACAGGGAACAATGAGCAGTTCTTC.

The chain carries TRBV10-3 and TRBJ2-1; TRBD2 aligns across 8 bases. Germline CDR1 and CDR2: ENHRY and SYGVKD. The trim removed 0 bases at V and 9 bases at J, leaving 7 bases unmatched. The CDR3 totals 15 residues. CDR3 protein: CAISESSGGPVEQFF. In DNA form, the CDR3 reads TGTGCCATCAGTGAGTCGTCGGGAGGGCCGGTTGAGCAGTTCTTC.

V gene TRBV2 combines with J gene TRBJ2-1; perhaps TRBD2 as D (6 bases). Germline loops: CDR1 SNHLY, CDR2 FYNNEI. CDR3 length equals 15 residues. V lost 1 base and J lost 2, with 9 bases in between. The CDR3 DNA sequence: TGTGCCAGCAGTGAAGGACTAGAAGCCTACAATGAGCAGTTCTTC. This encodes CASSEGLEAYNEQFF.

This clonotype was detected only a few times. The J gene is TRBJ2-1, the V gene TRBV3-1; D unclear. This CDR3 comprises 13 residues. Trimming left V 4 bases short and J 5 bases short, with 9 bases between. The germline V gene encodes CDR1 LGHDT and CDR2 YNNKEL (reference sequence). CDR3 nucleotide sequence: TGTGCCAGCAGCCTACCTCGGGACAATGAGCAGTTCTTC. Translation gives CASSLPRDNEQFF.

Regarding this clonotype: This could be a read error, since a much larger clone is one nucleotide away. This rearrangement joins TRBV28 to TRBJ2-7, with D unresolved. Germline loops: CDR1 MDHEN, CDR2 SYDVKM. This CDR3 is 13 amino acids long. CDR3 sequence: CASGLSGSYEQYF. CDR3 nucleotides: TGTGCCAGCGGTTTGTCAGGCTCCTACGAGCAGTACTTC.

The chain is built from TRBV7-2 and TRBJ1-1; 10 positions agree with TRBD1. The CDR3 consists of 17 residues. CDR1 SGHTA and CDR2 FQGNSA come from the germline V gene. The V segment lost 4 bases and the J segment 2 bases; nucleotides outside the gene matches: 10. The CDR3 DNA sequence: TGTGCCAGCAGCTCAAGACCCAGACAGGGGGCAAACACTGAAGCTTTCTTT. Translated, it gives CASSSRPRQGANTEAFF.

This clonotype was seen more than once but under ten times. This chain uses TRBV12-3 or TRBV12-4 with TRBJ2-7; D might be TRBD1 or TRBD2, each matching 6 bases. The CDR3 has 15 residues. V was clipped by 5 bases and J by 6 bases, with 20 bases between them. CDR3 coding DNA: TGTGCCAGCAGTAGCGGAACGGGGGCGGTCCTCGAGCAGTACTTC. This gives the protein CASSSGTGAVLEQYF.

The rearrangement joins TRBV7-3 to TRBJ2-1; TRBD2 matches at 11 bases. V was pared by 5 bases and J by 3 bases, with 9 bases of the junction left unmatched. Germline CDR1 reads SGHTA; CDR2 reads FQGTGA. This CDR3 is 17 amino acids long. The chain's CDR3 is CASSNELGTSGYNEQFF. In nucleotides, the CDR3 is TGTGCCAGCAGCAATGAACTCGGGACTAGCGGCTACAATGAGCAGTTCTTC. Full variable domain (remainder filled in from reference TRBV7-3 and TRBJ2-1): GAGVSQTPSNKVTEKGKYVELRCDPISGHTALYWYRQSLGQGPEFLIYFQGTGAADDSGLPNDRFFAVRPEGSVSTLKIQRTERGDSAVYLCASSNELGTSGYNEQFFGPGTRLTVL.